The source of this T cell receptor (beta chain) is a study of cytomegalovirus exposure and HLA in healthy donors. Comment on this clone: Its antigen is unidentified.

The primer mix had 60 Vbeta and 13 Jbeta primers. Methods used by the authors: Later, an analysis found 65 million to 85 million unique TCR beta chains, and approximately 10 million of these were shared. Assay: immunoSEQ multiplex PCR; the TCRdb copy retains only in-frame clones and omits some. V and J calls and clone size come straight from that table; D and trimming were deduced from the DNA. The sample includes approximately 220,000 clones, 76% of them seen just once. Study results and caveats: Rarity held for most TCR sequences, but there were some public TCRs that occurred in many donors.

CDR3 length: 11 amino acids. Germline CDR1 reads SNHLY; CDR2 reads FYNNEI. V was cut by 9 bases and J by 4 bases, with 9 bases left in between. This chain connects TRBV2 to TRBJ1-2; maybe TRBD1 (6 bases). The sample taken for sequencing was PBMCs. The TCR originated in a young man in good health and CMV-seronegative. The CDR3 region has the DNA TGTGCCAGACAGGGTTTCTATGGCTACACCTTC. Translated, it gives CARQGFYGYTF.